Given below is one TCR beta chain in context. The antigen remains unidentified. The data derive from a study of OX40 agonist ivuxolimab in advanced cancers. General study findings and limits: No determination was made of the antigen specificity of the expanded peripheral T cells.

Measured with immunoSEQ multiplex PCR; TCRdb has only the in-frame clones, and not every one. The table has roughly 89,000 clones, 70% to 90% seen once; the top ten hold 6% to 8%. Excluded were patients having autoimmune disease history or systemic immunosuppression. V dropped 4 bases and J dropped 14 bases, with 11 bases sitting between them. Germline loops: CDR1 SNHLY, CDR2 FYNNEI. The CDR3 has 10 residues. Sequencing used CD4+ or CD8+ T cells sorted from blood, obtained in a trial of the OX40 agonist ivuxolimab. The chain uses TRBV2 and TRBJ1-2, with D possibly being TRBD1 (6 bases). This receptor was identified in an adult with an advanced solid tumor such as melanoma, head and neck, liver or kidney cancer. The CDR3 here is CASSGTARTF. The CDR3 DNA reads TGTGCCAGCAGTGGGACAGCGAGGACCTTC.